A single sample gave rise to the 25 T cell receptor beta chains below, sequenced in a study of shared clonotypes between healthy human individuals. CD45RO-negative, CCR7-positively selected cells formed the naive CD8 fraction, excluding terminally differentiated effector memory CD45RA+ cells. This table comes from immunoSEQ multiplex PCR, and its TCRdb copy is limited to in-frame clones, with some not included. The sample yields about 1,900,000 clones, 85% to 95% seen once. Material for sequencing was naive CD8+ T cells sorted from blood. The source of these receptors is a man aged 18-30 years in good health.

In DNA form, the CDR3 reads TGTGCCAGTAGTCCTGTGGCTGGTCGGGCAGGATCTCAGAGCACTGAAGCTTTCTTT. Translating gives CASSPVAGRAGSQSTEAFF. J is TRBJ1-1 and V is TRBV19; D not resolved. The CDR3 runs to 19 residues. Germline lookup yields CDR1 LNHDA and CDR2 SQIVND (reference sequence). The ends were cut back, 5 bases at V and 4 bases at J, with 29 bases in the middle.

This chain joins TRBV5-1 and TRBJ1-2, with D unclear. The germline V and J ends were trimmed by 0 bases and 0 bases, with 15 bases remaining between them. Germline CDR1 SGHRS, CDR2 YFSETQ. The CDR3 totals 17 residues. Written as DNA, the CDR3 is TGCGCCAGCAGCTTGGGGTCAGGCGGCCCTTCTAACTATGGCTACACCTTC. This gives the protein CASSLGSGGPSNYGYTF.

This clone was picked up one time. The genes are TRBV2 and TRBJ2-7; D call uncertain. Germline V gene data show CDR1 as SNHLY and CDR2 as FYNNEI. V shed 7 bases and J shed 4 bases, with 8 bases lying between them. CDR3 length equals 11 residues. DNA for the CDR3: TGTGCCAGCATTCAAGGGTACGAGCAGTACTTC. It is translated as CASIQGYEQYF.

This clone was picked up one time. The chain is built from TRBV11-2 and TRBJ2-1; D gene ambiguous. The CDR3 consists of 15 residues. V lost 5 bases and J lost 0, with 11 bases in between. Germline values: CDR1 SGHAT, CDR2 FQNNGV. For the CDR3, the DNA is TGTGCCAGCAGCCTTTCATGGGACTCCTACAATGAGCAGTTCTTC. Translation gives CASSLSWDSYNEQFF.

The chain joins TRBV27 to TRBJ1-1; 9 bases map to TRBD1. V lost 6 bases, J lost 0 bases, and 11 bases stayed unmatched. Germline V gene lookup returns CDR1 MNHEY and CDR2 SMNVEV (reference sequence). The CDR3 contains 17 residues. The CDR3 is CASSGGTGNFMNTEAFF. CDR3 coding DNA: TGTGCCAGCAGCGGGGGGACAGGGAACTTTATGAACACTGAAGCTTTCTTT.

V is TRBV13 and J is TRBJ1-1; D is ambiguous. Germline CDR1 and CDR2: PRHDT and FYEKMQ (reference sequence). The CDR3 runs 15 residues. Trimming took off 6 bases at V and 1 base at J, with 15 bases between the two ends. The CDR3 loop is CASRGLGDGNTEAFF. The CDR3 DNA is TGTGCCAGCAGAGGGTTGGGTGATGGGAACACTGAAGCTTTCTTT.

About this clone itself: Other DNA sequences in the sample encode the same CDR3. The gene calls are TRBV7-6 and TRBJ2-7, with D possibly matching TRBD2 (5 bases). The CDR3 length is 13 residues. The V end was cut by 0 bases, the J end by 2 bases, with 5 bases between. Germline CDR1 reads SGHVS; CDR2 reads FNYEAQ. The CDR3 nucleotides read TGTGCCAGCAGCTTAGCGGAGGCCTACGAGCAGTACTTC. Protein: CASSLAEAYEQYF.

The chain joins TRBV6-5 to TRBJ2-2; TRBD2 matches at 10 bases. Trimming removed 6 bases from V and 6 bases from J; junction bases left unmatched: 4. Germline V gene data show CDR1 as MNHEY and CDR2 as SVGAGI. The CDR3 has 14 amino acids. The CDR3 loop reads CASSSSGGPGELFF. For the CDR3, the DNA is TGTGCCAGCAGCTCTAGCGGGGGACCCGGGGAGCTGTTTTTT.

The chain links TRBV6-5 to TRBJ2-1, with a weak D call TRBD1 (5 bases). This CDR3 has 13 amino acids. V lost 4 bases to trimming and J lost 8 bases, with 12 bases between them. CDR1 and CDR2 from the germline V gene are MNHEY and SVGAGI. The CDR3: CASSSQGRDEQFF. CDR3 nucleotide sequence: TGTGCCAGCAGTTCTCAGGGCAGGGATGAGCAGTTCTTC.

The chain joins TRBV27 to TRBJ2-7, with TRBD2 matching over 12 bases. The length of the CDR3 is 15 residues. CDR1 and CDR2 (germline): MNHEY, SMNVEV (reference sequence). Unmatched junction bases numbered 8, after V lost 6 bases and J lost 5 bases. CDR3: CASRTLAGGDDEQYF. As DNA, the CDR3 is TGTGCCAGCAGGACCCTAGCGGGAGGGGACGACGAGCAGTACTTC.

The chain joins TRBV2 to TRBJ1-1; D perhaps matches TRBD1 (5 bases). V shed 4 bases and J shed 4 bases, with 13 bases lying between them. Germline CDR1 is SNHLY and CDR2 is FYNNEI. CDR3 length: 14 amino acids. In nucleotides, the CDR3 is TGTGCCAGCAGTGGGTTAAGCGGGGGCACTGAAGCTTTCTTT. Protein: CASSGLSGGTEAFF.

J is TRBJ2-7 and V is TRBV6-1, with D possibly matching TRBD1 (5 bases). The germline gives CDR1 MNHNS, CDR2 SASEGT. Trimming stripped 4 bases from V and 0 bases from J, with 19 bases between. The CDR3 is 17 residues long. Here the CDR3 DNA reads TGTGCCAGCAGTGTAGCACGGGCAGGACAATTCTCCTACGAGCAGTACTTC. This encodes CASSVARAGQFSYEQYF.

This chain joins TRBV6-4 and TRBJ2-1, with TRBD2 matching 10 bases. V dropped 6 bases and J dropped 3; count of bases not matched to a gene: 2. The germline V gene encodes CDR1 MRHNA and CDR2 SNTAGT. The CDR3 contains 14 residues. CDR3 in DNA: TGTGCCAGCAGGAAGCGGGAGGGCTACAATGAGCAGTTCTTC. It translates to CASRKREGYNEQFF.

In regard to this clone: In the same sample, other DNA sequences code for this CDR3. The V call is TRBV6-1, the J call TRBJ2-7; perhaps TRBD1 as D (5 bases). Germline values: CDR1 MNHNS, CDR2 SASEGT. This CDR3 region has 13 residues. The V end was cut by 2 bases, the J end by 4 bases, with 9 bases between. The CDR3 protein is CASSERGPYEQYF. The CDR3 bases are TGTGCCAGCAGTGAAAGGGGCCCTTACGAGCAGTACTTC.

The chain employs TRBV6-1 and TRBJ2-1; tentatively, D is TRBD1 (5 bases). With 3 bases removed from V and 3 bases from J, the gap between germline ends came to 15 bases. This CDR3 has 16 residues. Germline V lookup: CDR1 MNHNS, CDR2 SASEGT. CDR3 bases: TGTGCCAGCAGTGATTTAACAGGCTTGGGCTACAATGAGCAGTTCTTC. It encodes CASSDLTGLGYNEQFF.

The chain uses TRBV10-2 and TRBJ2-1; the D call may be TRBD1 or TRBD2 (5 bases each). CDR3 length equals 17 residues. V was trimmed by 6 bases and J by 3 bases, leaving 21 bases between them. Germline V gene sequence: CDR1 WSHSY, CDR2 SAAADI. The CDR3 region has the DNA TGCGCCAGCAGACCGGGCCCCAGGGACCAAGTCTACAATGAGCAGTTCTTC. Translating gives CASRPGPRDQVYNEQFF.

The chain uses TRBV30 and TRBJ1-2, with 10 bases aligning to TRBD1. This CDR3 has 13 amino acids. Per germline, CDR1 GTSNPN and CDR2 SVGIG (reference sequence). V lost 2 bases, J lost 6 bases, and 3 bases stayed unmatched. Written as DNA, the CDR3 is TGTGCCTGGAGTTGGGGGACAGGGGATGGCTACACCTTC. This codes for CAWSWGTGDGYTF.

This chain uses TRBV4-3 with TRBJ2-2; D unresolved. There are 12 residues in the CDR3. CDR1 and CDR2 from the germline V gene are LGHNA and YSLEER. Trimming took off 5 bases at V and 6 bases at J, with 7 bases between the two ends. In DNA form, the CDR3 reads TGCGCCAGCAGCGACTTCCCCGGGGAGCTGTTTTTT. This gives the protein CASSDFPGELFF.

Comment on this clone: The same CDR3 arises from other DNA sequences in this sample as well. The chain employs TRBV12-5 and TRBJ2-7, with D unresolved. Trimming removed 1 base at V and 3 bases at J, with 4 bases between. Germline V gene lookup returns CDR1 LGHNT and CDR2 FRNRAP. CDR3 length: 12 residues. The CDR3 nucleotides are TGTGCTAGTGGTTTGGACAGCTACGAGCAGTACTTC. This gives the protein CASGLDSYEQYF.

The V and J genes are TRBV27 and TRBJ1-2; no clear D. Germline V gives CDR1 MNHEY, CDR2 SMNVEV (reference sequence). The V end lost 3 bases, the J end lost 4 bases, and 9 bases lay between the germline ends. This CDR3 comprises 13 residues. CDR3 sequence: CASSFIGFYGYTF. The DNA of the CDR3 is TGTGCCAGCAGTTTTATCGGTTTCTATGGCTACACCTTC.

The J gene is TRBJ1-4, the V gene TRBV5-6; a possible D gene is TRBD1 (5 bases). The CDR3 spans 13 residues. Germline assignment: CDR1 SGHDT and CDR2 YYEEEE. V lost 0 bases to trimming and J lost 8 bases, with 8 bases between them. CDR3 DNA sequence: TGTGCCAGCAGCTTGGCAGGGAGAGAAAAACTGTTTTTT. This codes for CASSLAGREKLFF.

V gene TRBV7-9 combines with J gene TRBJ1-2; possibly TRBD1 for D (6 bases). V lost 3 bases and J 6 bases, leaving 11 bases between the germline ends. The germline V gene encodes CDR1 SEHNR and CDR2 FQNEAQ (reference sequence). The CDR3 has 13 residues. The CDR3 protein is CASSFGGADGYTF. The CDR3 nucleotides read TGTGCCAGCAGCTTTGGGGGGGCGGATGGCTACACCTTC.

The chain couples TRBV5-1 to TRBJ2-5, with unresolved D. The CDR3 consists of 13 residues. Trimming cost V 0 bases and J 5 bases, with 8 bases left between them. Germline-derived CDR1 and CDR2 are SGHRS and YFSETQ. The CDR3 DNA reads TGCGCCAGCAGCTTGGGCTCTGGGGAGACCCAGTACTTC. This sequence encodes CASSLGSGETQYF.

The chain carries TRBV4-1 and TRBJ1-4; the match to TRBD1 covers 7 bases. The CDR3 runs to 14 residues. Germline values: CDR1 MGHRA, CDR2 YSYEKL. V was pared by 2 bases and J by 8 bases, with 5 bases of the junction left unmatched. In DNA, the CDR3 is TGCGCCAGCAGCCAAAGGCAGGGGGTAGAAAAACTGTTTTTT. Protein product: CASSQRQGVEKLFF.

The chain combines TRBV14 with TRBJ2-7, with 11 bases lining up with TRBD1. Trimming removed 4 bases from V and 4 bases from J; junction bases left unmatched: 3. CDR3 length equals 14 residues. The germline CDR1 and CDR2 sequences are SGHDN and FVKESK. The CDR3 reads CASSLGTGGYEQYF. The CDR3 DNA reads as TGTGCCAGCAGCCTAGGGACAGGGGGTTACGAGCAGTACTTC.